The 18 T cell receptor beta chains reported below all come from one sample, sequenced in a study of vaccination effects on CD4 cells after COVID-19. Antigens of these TCRs are unknown. Clones were read by immunoSEQ multiplex PCR, and TCRdb kept only the in-frame ones, dropping some. Of roughly 41,000 clones detected, 65% to 75% appear once; the ten largest clones hold approximately 16%. Before any sequencing was done, the ViraFEST assay used viral peptide pools to expand antigen-specific CD4+ T cells. Investigators separated out CD4+ T cells once 10 days of culture had passed. Two-dose vaccination with either BNT162b2 or mRNA-1273 was given to the participants. The specimen comprised CD4+ T cells from PBMCs cultured with HCoV-OC43 spike peptides, sampled after COVID-19 vaccination. The subset is: HCoV-OC43 spike overlapping peptide pool stimulation. These receptors all come from a human donor who received a COVID-19 vaccine.

The V call is TRBV9, the J call TRBJ1-4, with 7 nucleotides matching TRBD1. The germline gives CDR1 SGDLS, CDR2 YYNGEE. V shed 0 bases and J 8 bases; nucleotides not matched to a gene: 7. This CDR3 contains 15 residues. The CDR3 region has the DNA TGTGCCAGCAGCGTAGGAGGGGGCTTGGACGAAAAACTGTTTTTT. Protein: CASSVGGGLDEKLFF.

The chain couples TRBV5-6 to TRBJ1-1; 9 nucleotides line up with TRBD1. Germline V lookup: CDR1 SGHDT, CDR2 YYEEEE. V was pared by 3 bases and J by 10 bases, with 10 bases of the junction left unmatched. This CDR3 is built from 14 residues. DNA for the CDR3: TGTGCCAGCAGCTCCCGGGGCGGGACAGGGACAGCTTTCTTT. Its protein product is CASSSRGGTGTAFF.

The J gene is TRBJ2-5, the V gene TRBV5-4; TRBD1 is a possible D gene (5 bases). This CDR3 comprises 14 residues. The V end lost 0 bases, the J end lost 3 bases, and 9 bases lay between the germline ends. Germline V lookup: CDR1 SGHNT, CDR2 YYREEE (reference sequence). CDR3 sequence reads: CASSLALGEETQYF. CDR3 DNA: TGTGCCAGCAGCTTGGCCTTAGGGGAAGAGACCCAGTACTTC. Full variable domain (outside the CDR3, taken from reference TRBV5-4 and TRBJ2-5): ETGVTQSPTHLIKTRGQQVTLRCSSQSGHNTVSWYQQALGQGPQFIFQYYREEENGRGNFPPRFSGLQFPNYSSELNVNALELDDSALYLCASSLALGEETQYFGPGTRLLVL.

The V and J genes are TRBV9 and TRBJ1-2; D remains unclear. Trimming removed 0 bases from V and 2 bases from J, with 11 bases in between. Germline V gives CDR1 SGDLS, CDR2 YYNGEE. CDR3 size: 15 residues. The CDR3 sequence: CASSVESVLNYGYTF. CDR3 coding DNA: TGTGCCAGCAGCGTAGAATCCGTATTAAACTATGGCTACACCTTC.

The V gene is TRBV6-6, the J gene TRBJ2-3, with D unclear. The germline V gene has CDR1 MNHNY and CDR2 SVGAGI (reference sequence). The ends were cut back, 7 bases at V and 5 bases at J, with 7 bases in the middle. The CDR3 contains 11 residues. CDR3 loop: CASTIKDTQYF. Written as DNA, the CDR3 is TGTGCCAGCACAATCAAAGATACGCAGTATTTT.

J is TRBJ2-7 and V is TRBV28, with a tentative D call TRBD2 (5 bases). Trimming took off 6 bases at V and 4 bases at J, with 10 bases between the two ends. This CDR3 comprises 12 residues. Germline V gene sequence: CDR1 MDHEN, CDR2 SYDVKM. The CDR3 DNA is TGTGCCAGCAGAACGCCGGGGTACGAGCAGTACTTC. Translated, it gives CASRTPGYEQYF.

This sequence joins TRBV9 and TRBJ1-4; D call uncertain. Germline loops: CDR1 SGDLS, CDR2 YYNGEE. V lost 0 bases, J lost 8 bases, and 14 bases lay in between. The CDR3 has 15 amino acids. The CDR3 region is CASSVEGEVYEKLFF. Written as DNA, the CDR3 is TGTGCCAGCAGCGTAGAGGGTGAGGTTTACGAAAAACTGTTTTTT.

CDR3 protein: CASTLGGATNEKLFF. CDR3 sequence (DNA): TGTGCCAGCACCCTTGGGGGTGCAACTAATGAAAAACTGTTTTTT. This rearrangement joins TRBV2 to TRBJ1-4, with D perhaps TRBD1 (5 bases). The germline V and J ends were trimmed by 7 bases and 0 bases, with 12 bases remaining between them. CDR3 length: 15 residues. Germline V gene data show CDR1 as SNHLY and CDR2 as FYNNEI. The whole variable domain, remainder taken from reference TRBV2 and TRBJ1-4, is EPEVTQTPSHQVTQMGQEVILRCVPISNHLYFYWYRQILGQKVEFLVSFYNNEISEKSEIFDDQFSVERPDGSNFTLKIRSTKLEDSAMYFCASTLGGATNEKLFFGSGTQLSVL.

This clone showed up just a few times. This chain joins TRBV27 and TRBJ2-1; 10 nucleotides agree with TRBD2. Germline V gene lookup returns CDR1 MNHEY and CDR2 SMNVEV (reference sequence). The CDR3 extends over 16 amino acids. V lost 1 base, J lost 9 bases, and 9 bases stayed unmatched. The CDR3 protein is CASSLYASGSSFEQFF. The CDR3 DNA reads as TGTGCCAGCAGTTTATATGCTAGCGGGAGTAGTTTTGAGCAGTTCTTC.

The chain combines TRBV7-2 with TRBJ1-2; D gene uncertain. This CDR3 contains 12 residues. The germline gives CDR1 SGHTA, CDR2 FQGNSA. V was trimmed by 1 base and J by 6 bases, leaving 6 bases between them. The CDR3 is CASSLEGHGYTF. The CDR3 region has the DNA TGTGCCAGCAGCTTAGAAGGACATGGCTACACCTTC.

This clone was seen more than once but under ten times. The chain links TRBV5-6 to TRBJ2-7; 9 bases are a match to TRBD2. V gave up 1 base and J gave up 7 bases; unmatched junction bases: 6. The CDR3 is made up of 14 amino acids. Germline loops: CDR1 SGHDT, CDR2 YYEEEE. CDR3 residues: CASSLTGSGREQYF. CDR3 bases: TGTGCCAGCAGCTTGACGGGTAGCGGGAGAGAGCAGTACTTC.

The chain couples TRBV19 to TRBJ1-3; the D is unclear. Germline V gene data show CDR1 as LNHDA and CDR2 as SQIVND (reference sequence). This CDR3 comprises 14 residues. V was trimmed by 6 bases and J by 2 bases, leaving 11 bases between them. The CDR3 DNA follows: TGTGCCAGTAGGACCTACCTAGCTGGAAACACCATATATTTT. This gives the protein CASRTYLAGNTIYF.

The chain carries TRBV10-2 and TRBJ2-7; possibly TRBD2 for D (5 bases). The germline CDR1 and CDR2 sequences are WSHSY and SAAADI. The CDR3 consists of 16 residues. V was trimmed by 2 bases and J by 2 bases, leaving 16 bases between them. The CDR3 region has the DNA TGCGCCAGCAGTGAGATCCCCTTAGGAGGTCCCTACGAGCAGTACTTC. Its protein is CASSEIPLGGPYEQYF.

The J gene is TRBJ2-1, the V gene TRBV7-2; TRBD2 agrees at 7 bases. The CDR3 spans 16 residues. J lost 4 bases, V lost 5 bases, and 11 bases had no gene match. CDR1 is SGHTA, CDR2 FQGNSA, per germline. This chain's CDR3 is CASSTHLAEIYNEQFF. The CDR3 nucleotides read TGTGCCAGCAGCACACATCTAGCGGAGATATACAATGAGCAGTTCTTC. Full variable domain (remainder filled in from reference TRBV7-2 and TRBJ2-1): GAGVSQSPSNKVTEKGKDVELRCDPISGHTALYWYRQSLGQGLEFLIYFQGNSAPDKSGLPSDRFSAERTGGSVSTLTIQRTQQEDSAVYLCASSTHLAEIYNEQFFGPGTRLTVL.

V and J are TRBV15 and TRBJ2-7; 8 bases fit TRBD1. The CDR3 consists of 15 residues. Per germline, CDR1 LNHNV and CDR2 YYDKDF (reference sequence). V lost 1 base, J lost 3 bases, and 5 bases stayed unmatched. The CDR3 spells CATSRGGQGFYEQYF. The CDR3 nucleotides are TGTGCCACCAGCAGAGGCGGACAGGGCTTCTACGAGCAGTACTTC.

This chain links TRBV27 with TRBJ2-7; 9 nucleotides align to TRBD2. Trimming at V came to 2 bases and at J to 4 bases, leaving 12 bases not matched to a gene. This CDR3 region has 17 residues. Per germline, CDR1 MNHEY and CDR2 SMNVEV (reference sequence). This CDR3 reads CASSLNADAGGVYEQYF. The DNA of the CDR3 is TGTGCCAGCAGTTTAAACGCCGATGCGGGAGGGGTGTACGAGCAGTACTTC.

V usage is TRBV27 and J usage is TRBJ2-7; D is tentatively TRBD1 or TRBD2 (5 bases each). This CDR3 has 15 amino acids. Between the trimmed V and J ends, which lost 7 bases and 2 bases, there was a span of 18 bases. Germline assignment: CDR1 MNHEY and CDR2 SMNVEV (reference sequence). The CDR3 DNA reads as TGTGCCAGCACCAAAACCGGGGCAGGGACCTACGAGCAGTACTTC. The encoded protein is CASTKTGAGTYEQYF.

The rearrangement joins TRBV11-2 to TRBJ2-1; 12 bases line up with TRBD2. CDR1 and CDR2 from the germline V gene are SGHAT and FQNNGV. Trimming took 6 bases from V and 6 from J; bases not matched to a gene: 6. This CDR3 comprises 15 residues. For the CDR3, the DNA is TGTGCCAGCAGACGACTAGCGGGAGTACGCAATGAGCAGTTCTTC. As protein: CASRRLAGVRNEQFF.